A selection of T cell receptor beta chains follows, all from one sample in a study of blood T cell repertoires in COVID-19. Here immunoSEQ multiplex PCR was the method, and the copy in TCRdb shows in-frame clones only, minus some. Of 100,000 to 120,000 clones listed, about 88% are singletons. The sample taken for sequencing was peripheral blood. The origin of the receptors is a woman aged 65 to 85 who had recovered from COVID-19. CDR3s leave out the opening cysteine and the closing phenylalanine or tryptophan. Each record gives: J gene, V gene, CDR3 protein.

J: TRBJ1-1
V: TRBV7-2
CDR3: ASSYATRGHEGTEAF

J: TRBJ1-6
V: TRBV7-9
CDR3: ASTSGGRTLH

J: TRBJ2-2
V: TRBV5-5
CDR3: ASSPGLAGYTGELF

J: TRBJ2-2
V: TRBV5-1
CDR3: ASSLDGGRNTGELF

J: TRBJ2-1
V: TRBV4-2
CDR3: ASSQAGDRGRDEQF

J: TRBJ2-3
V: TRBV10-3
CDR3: AIGGSTDTQY

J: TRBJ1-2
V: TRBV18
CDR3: ASSPVLTGYGYT

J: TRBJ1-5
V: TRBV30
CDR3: AWSFTPGVDQPQH

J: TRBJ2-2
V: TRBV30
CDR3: AWQTGTLGTRELF

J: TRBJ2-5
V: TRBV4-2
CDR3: ASGPSGFQETQY